A selection of T cell receptor beta chains follows, all from one sample in a study of blood T cell repertoires in COVID-19. Only in-frame clones appear in the TCRdb table, and some are missing; sequencing was by immunoSEQ multiplex PCR. The top ten clones hold less than 3.5% of a sample with 250,000 to 400,000 clones, 75% to 90% of them seen once. The sequencing input was peripheral blood. These receptors all stem from a woman between 25 and 40 years old with COVID-19, enrolled during active disease. CDR3s include the opening cysteine and the closing phenylalanine or tryptophan. D genes are given only for firm matches. The size field is filled for only some rows; it gives once, few, many or a size class.

TRBD1	NA	TRBV13	13	TRBJ1-2	CASKGQGDYGYTF	TGTGCCAGCAAAGGACAGGGGGACTATGGCTACACCTTC
NA	NA	TRBV18	13	TRBJ1-4	CASSPGGSEKLFF	TGTGCCAGCTCACCGGGTGGGAGTGAAAAACTGTTTTTT
NA	few	TRBV15	15	TRBJ1-2	CATSRDRVGGKGYTF	TGTGCCACCAGCAGAGATCGGGTCGGAGGGAAGGGCTACACCTTC
NA	NA	TRBV5-1	15	TRBJ1-1	CASSLERTGITEAFF	TGCGCCAGCAGCTTGGAGCGTACCGGGATCACTGAAGCTTTCTTT
TRBD1	NA	TRBV7-3	13	TRBJ2-6	CATRGPGANVLTF	TGTGCCACCAGGGGGCCTGGGGCCAACGTCCTGACTTTC
NA	NA	TRBV19	15	TRBJ2-2	CASSTQTGSTGELFF	TGTGCCAGTAGTACCCAGACAGGATCCACCGGGGAGCTGTTTTTT
TRBD1	once	TRBV30	13	TRBJ2-7	CAWSGDRGYEQYF	TGTGCCTGGAGTGGAGACAGGGGCTACGAGCAGTACTTC
TRBD1	NA	TRBV5-1	14	TRBJ1-5	CASSLVAGGQPQHF	TGCGCCAGCAGCTTGGTGGCAGGGGGTCAGCCCCAGCATTTT
NA	NA	TRBV6-5	13	TRBJ1-1	CASRLGGFGEAFF	TGTGCCAGCAGGTTGGGCGGGTTTGGTGAAGCTTTCTTT
NA	NA	TRBV5-6	14	TRBJ2-1	CASTRRQANNEQFF	TGTGCCAGCACCCGACGACAGGCCAACAATGAGCAGTTCTTC
NA	NA	TRBV28	15	TRBJ2-2	CASSFPGARAGELFF	TGTGCCAGCAGTTTCCCAGGGGCTAGGGCCGGGGAGCTGTTTTTT
TRBD1	NA	TRBV7-9	18	TRBJ1-4	CASSRTGGAGAINEKLFF	TGTGCCAGCAGTCGCACAGGGGGCGCCGGGGCGATTAATGAAAAACTGTTTTTT
NA	NA	TRBV19	16	TRBJ2-2	CASSIRTQGNTGELFF	TGTGCCAGTAGTATTCGTACCCAGGGGAACACCGGGGAGCTGTTTTTT
TRBD2	NA	TRBV5-4	15	TRBJ2-1	CASSLLAGGPGEQFF	TGTGCCAGCAGTTTACTAGCGGGAGGGCCCGGTGAGCAGTTCTTC
NA	NA	TRBV3-1/TRBV3-2	15	TRBJ1-1	CASSQDLLPDTEAFF	TGTGCCAGCAGCCAAGATCTCCTGCCAGACACTGAAGCTTTCTTT
NA	NA	TRBV5-1	11	TRBJ2-5	CASSGLETQYF	TGCGCCAGCAGCGGACTAGAGACCCAGTACTTC
TRBD1	NA	TRBV28	16	TRBJ2-2	CASSSLGTGNTGELFF	TGTGCCAGCAGTTCCCTAGGGACAGGGAACACCGGGGAGCTGTTTTTT
TRBD1	NA	TRBV3-1/TRBV3-2	15	TRBJ1-4	CASSQGGQGNEKLFF	TGTGCCAGCAGCCAGGGGGGACAGGGGAATGAAAAACTGTTTTTT
NA	NA	TRBV9	16	TRBJ1-2	CASSEEGRTLDYGYTF	TGTGCCAGCAGTGAAGAGGGCCGCACCCTAGACTATGGCTACACCTTC
TRBD1	NA	TRBV29-1	12	TRBJ2-1	CSVWPGGNEQFF	TGCAGCGTTTGGCCAGGGGGCAATGAGCAGTTCTTC
NA	NA	TRBV7-8	14	TRBJ2-6	CASSPFSGANVLTF	TGTGCCAGCAGCCCGTTCTCTGGGGCCAACGTCCTGACTTTC
NA	NA	TRBV5-6	15	TRBJ2-2	CASSYTGVNTGELFF	TGTGCCAGCAGCTACACAGGAGTCAACACCGGGGAGCTGTTTTTT
TRBD2	few	TRBV9	14	TRBJ2-1	CASSRSGRSYEQFF	TGTGCCAGCAGCCGTAGCGGGAGGTCCTATGAGCAGTTCTTC
TRBD2	NA	TRBV2	16	TRBJ2-7	CASSSALSGTWGEQYF	TGTGCCAGCAGCTCCGCCTTAAGCGGGACTTGGGGCGAGCAGTACTTC
NA	NA	TRBV9	13	TRBJ1-1	CASSGGTTTEAFF	TGTGCCAGCAGCGGCGGGACTACCACTGAAGCTTTCTTT
NA	NA	TRBV7-2	16	TRBJ1-1	CASSLDGGMGNTEAFF	TGTGCCAGCAGCTTAGACGGGGGAATGGGGAACACTGAAGCTTTCTTT
TRBD1	NA	TRBV24-1	14	TRBJ2-3	CATSEGGWSDTQYF	TGTGCCACCAGTGAAGGGGGCTGGTCGGATACGCAGTATTTT
NA	NA	TRBV19	12	TRBJ2-3	CASSNDGDTQYF	TGTGCCAGTAGTAACGACGGGGATACGCAGTATTTT
TRBD2	NA	TRBV28	16	TRBJ2-1	CASSLYGLAGAEEQFF	TGTGCCAGCAGTTTATACGGACTAGCGGGAGCCGAGGAGCAGTTCTTC
NA	NA	TRBV29-1	12	TRBJ2-1	CSAPGGYNEQFF	TGCAGCGCCCCGGGCGGGTACAATGAGCAGTTCTTC
NA	NA	TRBV4-1	13	TRBJ2-7	CASSQWQLREQYF	TGCGCCAGCAGCCAATGGCAGTTACGTGAGCAGTACTTC
NA	once	TRBV11-2	15	TRBJ2-5	CASSTPVGGQETQYF	TGTGCCAGCAGCACCCCTGTCGGGGGCCAAGAGACCCAGTACTTC
TRBD1	NA	TRBV14	16	TRBJ2-5	CASSPPSGTVQETQYF	TGTGCCAGCAGCCCACCCTCCGGGACAGTTCAAGAGACCCAGTACTTC
TRBD2	NA	TRBV7-9	14	TRBJ2-7	CASSLLREDIEQYF	TGTGCCAGCAGCTTATTGCGGGAGGATATCGAGCAGTACTTC
NA	NA	TRBV30	14	TRBJ1-2	CAWRGQRFLGGYTF	TGTGCCTGGCGCGGACAGCGATTTCTAGGTGGCTACACCTTC
NA	once	TRBV2	14	TRBJ1-3	CASSGVLSGNTIYF	TGTGCCAGCAGTGGTGTACTCTCTGGAAACACCATATATTTT
NA	NA	TRBV3-1/TRBV3-2	14	TRBJ2-7	CASSQVSAGLEQYF	TGTGCCAGCAGCCAAGTTTCCGCAGGCCTCGAGCAGTACTTC
TRBD1	NA	TRBV27	18	TRBJ2-2	CASSAWGSGQGNTGELFF	TGTGCCAGCAGTGCGTGGGGGTCGGGACAGGGCAACACCGGGGAGCTGTTTTTT
NA	NA	TRBV27	15	TRBJ2-1	CASIGKGHGDLTQFF	TGTGCCAGCATTGGAAAGGGACATGGGGATCTTACGCAGTTCTTC
NA	NA	TRBV14	12	TRBJ1-1	CASSQGGGEAFF	TGTGCCAGCAGCCAAGGAGGGGGTGAAGCTTTCTTT
TRBD2	NA	TRBV11-2	14	TRBJ2-1	CASNVLAGVNEQFF	TGTGCCAGCAACGTACTAGCGGGAGTCAATGAGCAGTTCTTC
TRBD2	once	TRBV19	13	TRBJ2-7	CASSPSGAHEQYF	TGTGCCAGTAGCCCTAGCGGGGCCCACGAGCAGTACTTC